Following are 21 T cell receptor beta chains from one sample sequenced in a study of regulatory T cells in long-lasting Graves disease. Arm-PCR with iRepertoire HTBI primers amplified the CDR3 regions for these TCR beta libraries. TCRdb re-analysed the multiplex PCR reads in MiXCR, keeping a single row per CDR3 protein. The sample shows roughly 400,000 distinct CDR3 sequences, around 21% of them seen only once. Time point in this sample: persistent/refractory GD, antithyroid drugs over 5 years with positive TRAb. Preparation of the TCR library used RNA extracted from PBMCs. Sequenced here: peripheral blood mononuclear cells (PBMCs), sampled when the disease was refractory, from a patient treated with antithyroid drugs. These receptors came from a female donor with Graves disease.

The rearrangement joins TRBV7-2 to TRBJ2-7; D call uncertain. The CDR3 runs 14 residues. V lost 1 base and J 2 bases, leaving 9 bases between the germline ends. CDR1 is SGHTA and CDR2 is FQGNSA in the germline V gene. The CDR3 nucleotides read TGTGCCAGCAGCTTAGGAAACAGTGCCTACGAGCAGTACTTC. This sequence encodes CASSLGNSAYEQYF.

The genes are TRBV5-5 and TRBJ2-7; the D gene is possibly TRBD2 (5 bases). V shed 4 bases and J shed 6 bases, with 11 bases lying between them. Germline CDR1 SGHKS, CDR2 YYEKEE (reference sequence). CDR3 length: 12 residues. The CDR3 region is CASSLAQSEQYF. CDR3 sequence (DNA): TGTGCCAGCAGCCTAGCTCAAAGCGAGCAGTACTTC. Together with reference TRBV5-5 and TRBJ2-7, the CDR3 gives the full variable domain: DAGVTQSPTHLIKTRGQQVTLRCSPISGHKSVSWYQQVLGQGPQFIFQYYEKEERGRGNFPDRFSARQFPNYSSELNVNALLLGDSALYLCASSLAQSEQYFGPGTRLTVT.

This clonotype occurred many times. The chain combines TRBV7-8 with TRBJ2-7; 9 nucleotides agree with TRBD1. V shed 5 bases, J shed 6 bases, and the junction held 11 bases outside the gene matches. CDR1 is SGHVS, CDR2 FQNEAQ, per germline. CDR3 length equals 15 residues. The CDR3 sequence is CASSPSGTGSLEQYF. The CDR3 nucleotides read TGTGCCAGCAGCCCCTCCGGGACAGGGAGTCTCGAGCAGTACTTC.

This chain connects TRBV30 to TRBJ2-7; D possibly corresponds to TRBD2 (6 bases). Germline values: CDR1 GTSNPN, CDR2 SVGIG (reference sequence). This CDR3 spans 17 amino acids. With 2 bases removed from V and 3 bases from J, the gap between germline ends came to 23 bases. CDR3 DNA sequence: TGTGCCTGGAGTCGGGCTAGCGAGGTTCTGGAACGCTACGAGCAGTACTTC. Translating gives CAWSRASEVLERYEQYF.

In its sample, this clonotype was seen many times. The V call is TRBV28, the J call TRBJ2-7; 7 bases align to TRBD2. Germline values: CDR1 MDHEN, CDR2 SYDVKM. V shed 6 bases and J 3 bases; nucleotides not matched to a gene: 14. The CDR3 sequence is 16 residues long. CDR3 sequence: CASRPPWASGVYEQYF. CDR3 coding DNA: TGTGCCAGCAGGCCCCCGTGGGCTAGCGGTGTCTACGAGCAGTACTTC.

The chain recombines TRBV5-5 with TRBJ2-7; possible D gene TRBD2, 7 bases. CDR1 is SGHKS, CDR2 YYEKEE, per germline (reference sequence). This CDR3 spans 15 amino acids. The V gene lost 2 bases and the J gene lost 0 bases, with 12 bases spanning the gap. In DNA, the CDR3 is TGTGCCAGCAGCTTATCGGGGGGCGGCTCCTACGAGCAGTACTTC. It yields the protein CASSLSGGGSYEQYF.

This clonotype was seen a few times. This CDR3 is CASSLEGVNYGYTF. The DNA for the CDR3 is TGCGCCAGCAGCTTGGAGGGGGTAAACTATGGCTACACCTTC. This rearrangement joins TRBV5-1 to TRBJ1-2; maybe TRBD1 (6 bases). Trimming cost V 0 bases and J 2 bases, with 8 bases left between them. CDR3 length: 14 residues. Germline V lookup: CDR1 SGHRS, CDR2 YFSETQ.

This clonotype has just a few counts. The chain joins TRBV29-1 to TRBJ1-2; a weak D match, TRBD1 (6 bases). V was cut by 5 bases and J by 3 bases, with 13 bases left in between. Germline V gene lookup returns CDR1 SQVTM and CDR2 ANQGSEA. This CDR3 is 13 amino acids long. The CDR3 is CSVRGQSDYGYTF. The CDR3 region has the DNA TGCAGCGTTCGTGGACAGTCAGACTATGGCTACACCTTC.

J is TRBJ1-5 and V is TRBV15; tentatively, D is TRBD1 (5 bases). Germline assignment: CDR1 LNHNV and CDR2 YYDKDF (reference sequence). Trimming took off 1 base at V and 2 bases at J, with 12 bases between the two ends. The CDR3 length is 16 residues. The CDR3 nucleotides read TGTGCCACCAGCAGAGCGTCCCCACAGGGCAATCAGCCCCAGCATTTT. This gives the protein CATSRASPQGNQPQHF. The full variable domain, completed using reference TRBV15 and TRBJ1-5, is DAMVIQNPRYQVTQFGKPVTLSCSQTLNHNVMYWYQQKSSQAPKLLFHYYDKDFNNEADTPDNFQSRRPNTSFCFLDIRSPGLGDTAMYLCATSRASPQGNQPQHFGDGTRLSIL.

This clonotype was recorded a few times. The chain uses TRBV4-3 and TRBJ2-7; D possibly corresponds to TRBD1 (6 bases). V was trimmed by 0 bases and J by 3 bases, leaving 9 bases between them. Germline loops: CDR1 LGHNA, CDR2 YSLEER. There are 14 residues in the CDR3. The CDR3 bases are TGCGCCAGCAGCCAAGAAAGGGGGATCTACGAGCAGTACTTC. Translation gives CASSQERGIYEQYF.

This clonotype was observed at least ten times. The chain links TRBV28 to TRBJ2-7; 9 bases match TRBD2. J was trimmed by 5 bases and V by 4 bases; bases with no gene match: 12. Germline CDR1 and CDR2: MDHEN and SYDVKM. The CDR3 extends over 16 amino acids. This CDR3 reads CASSSPGGSGSDEQYF. CDR3 sequence (DNA): TGTGCCAGCAGTTCCCCTGGGGGTAGCGGGAGTGACGAGCAGTACTTC.

The table lists this clonotype with many counts. CDR3 amino acids: CASSLGTEGKPLHF. CDR3 sequence (DNA): TGTGCCAGCAGTTTAGGGACAGAGGGAAAACCCCTCCACTTT. The chain links TRBV12-3 or TRBV12-4 to TRBJ1-6, with D perhaps TRBD1 (6 bases). The CDR3 runs to 14 residues. The V gene lost 1 base and the J gene lost 12 bases, with 13 bases spanning the gap.

Of note for this clonotype: A much larger clone differs from this one at a single base, so this may be a read error. The V gene is TRBV30, the J gene TRBJ1-1, with no clear D. The germline V gene encodes CDR1 GTSNPN and CDR2 SVGIG (reference sequence). This CDR3 is built from 13 residues. Here the CDR3 reads CAWSAAENTEALF. In DNA, the CDR3 is TGTGCCTGGAGTGCGGCGGAGAACACTGAAGCTCTCTTT.

The rearrangement joins TRBV27 to TRBJ2-7; D call uncertain. The CDR3 covers 15 residues. CDR1 and CDR2 from the germline V gene are MNHEY and SMNVEV (reference sequence). V lost 5 bases and J lost 3, with 17 bases in between. CDR3 in DNA: TGTGCCAGCAGTATTGACCCCGCGAGCCGCTACGAGCAGTACTTC. This translates into CASSIDPASRYEQYF.

This clonotype appeared many times. The rearrangement uses TRBV7-2 and TRBJ2-7; D tentatively fits TRBD1 or TRBD2 (5 bases each). This CDR3 contains 14 residues. CDR1 and CDR2 (germline): SGHTA, FQGNSA. V was trimmed by 8 bases and J by 7 bases, leaving 21 bases between them. The CDR3 DNA is TGTGCCAGCTCGCCGGGACCCCGGCTAGGGGAGCAGTACTTC. This gives the protein CASSPGPRLGEQYF.

V and J are TRBV6-1 and TRBJ2-7; 7 bases align to TRBD2. The germline V gene encodes CDR1 MNHNS and CDR2 SASEGT. V dropped 7 bases and J dropped 2; count of bases not matched to a gene: 11. The CDR3 is made up of 15 amino acids. The CDR3 reads CASTTPWEGPYEQYF. The CDR3 DNA reads as TGTGCCAGCACCACACCCTGGGAGGGGCCCTACGAGCAGTACTTC.

The rearrangement joins TRBV25-1 to TRBJ1-2; 10 nucleotides agree with TRBD1. Germline V gives CDR1 MGHDK, CDR2 SYGVNS. This CDR3 spans 14 amino acids. V trimming: 4 bases; J trimming: 7 bases; junction bases outside the gene matches: 6. CDR3 nucleotide sequence: TGTGCCAGCAGTGGGGGACAGGGGCTATCTGGCTACACCTTC. As protein: CASSGGQGLSGYTF.

This clonotype was found many times. The V gene is TRBV28, the J gene TRBJ2-7, with 9 bases aligning to TRBD1. This CDR3 has 16 amino acids. In germline, CDR1 is MDHEN, CDR2 SYDVKM. With V trimmed by 10 bases and J by 5 bases, 18 bases remained unmatched. CDR3 region: CANVKQGASSIHEQYF. CDR3 in DNA: TGTGCCAACGTTAAACAGGGGGCTTCATCTATCCACGAGCAGTACTTC.

The chain employs TRBV20-1 and TRBJ2-2; 10 positions match TRBD1. The germline gives CDR1 DFQATT, CDR2 SNEGSKA (reference sequence). The CDR3 loop spans 17 amino acids. V was pared by 1 base and J by 0 bases, with 5 bases of the junction left unmatched. The CDR3 region has the DNA TGCAGTGCTAGAGCGGACAGGGGGTTCGCGAACACCGGGGAGCTGTTTTTT. It yields the protein CSARADRGFANTGELFF.

This clonotype has at least ten counts. The CDR3 loop is CASSRGLAGERGYQETQYF. CDR3 bases: TGTGCCAGCAGCCGCGGACTAGCGGGGGAGAGAGGGTACCAAGAGACCCAGTACTTC. The V and J genes are TRBV7-2 and TRBJ2-5; TRBD2 aligns across 13 bases. The V gene end was trimmed by 5 bases and the J gene end by 0 bases; junction bases not matched to a gene: 12. This CDR3 has 19 amino acids. In germline, CDR1 is SGHTA, CDR2 FQGNSA.

The chain couples TRBV19 to TRBJ2-6; D unclear. Germline CDR1 is LNHDA and CDR2 is SQIVND (reference sequence). V dropped 5 bases and J dropped 4 bases, with 15 bases sitting between them. The CDR3 has 16 residues. For the CDR3, the DNA is TGTGCCAGTAGTGCCCACAGACCCACCGGGGCCAACGTCCTGACTTTC. The encoded protein is CASSAHRPTGANVLTF.